The 14 T cell receptor beta chains given below trace back to one sample, sequenced in a study of OX40 agonist ivuxolimab in advanced cancers. Profiled with immunoSEQ multiplex PCR; TCRdb holds only in-frame clones, not every one. This sample has 70,000 to 75,000 clones; 84% occur once, and the top ten carry 0.9% to 1.4%. The source was CD4+ or CD8+ T cells sorted from blood, collected in a trial of the OX40 agonist ivuxolimab. All receptors derive from an adult with an advanced solid tumor such as melanoma, head and neck, liver or kidney cancer.

V and J are TRBV13 and TRBJ2-5, with D hard to call. The V end lost 5 bases, the J end lost 5 bases, and 15 bases lay between the germline ends. Germline values: CDR1 PRHDT, CDR2 FYEKMQ (reference sequence). The CDR3 loop spans 14 amino acids. DNA for the CDR3: TGTGCCAGCAGCCCCTTTAGGGCCCAGGAGACCCAGTACTTC. Translation gives CASSPFRAQETQYF.

Only one count was recorded for this clone. V usage is TRBV5-5 and J usage is TRBJ2-2; 8 bases are shared with TRBD1. The junction had 8 bases not matched to a gene; V was cut back by 4 bases and J by 6 bases. CDR1 and CDR2 (germline): SGHKS, YYEKEE (reference sequence). The CDR3 contains 15 residues. The CDR3 spells CASSGATGVAGELFF. The DNA of the CDR3 is TGTGCCAGCAGCGGCGCGACAGGGGTGGCCGGGGAGCTGTTTTTT. The complete variable domain, with remaining parts taken from reference TRBV5-5 and TRBJ2-2, reads DAGVTQSPTHLIKTRGQQVTLRCSPISGHKSVSWYQQVLGQGPQFIFQYYEKEERGRGNFPDRFSARQFPNYSSELNVNALLLGDSALYLCASSGATGVAGELFFGEGSRLTVL.

The rearrangement joins TRBV23-1 to TRBJ1-1; D gene unclear. TRBV23-1 is flagged as an ORF with uncertain function. The V gene lost 3 bases and the J gene lost 5 bases, with 13 bases spanning the gap. CDR3 length: 14 amino acids. Written as DNA, the CDR3 is TGCGCCAGCAGTCACCTCTTGTGGTCGACTGAAGCTTTCTTT. It codes for CASSHLLWSTEAFF.

V is TRBV2 and J is TRBJ1-1; no definite D call. The V gene lost 4 bases and the J gene lost 4 bases, with 10 bases spanning the gap. The germline V gene has CDR1 SNHLY and CDR2 FYNNEI. This CDR3 contains 13 residues. DNA for the CDR3: TGTGCCAGCAGTGGGGAAGGGCTCACTGAAGCTTTCTTT. Protein: CASSGEGLTEAFF.

This clone was picked up one time. This CDR3 is CASSLARDGETQYF. CDR3 DNA: TGTGCCAGCAGCTTAGCCAGGGATGGAGAGACCCAGTACTTC. The chain employs TRBV11-2 and TRBJ2-5, with D possibly TRBD1 on 5 matching bases. This CDR3 contains 14 residues. In germline, CDR1 is SGHAT, CDR2 FQNNGV. The germline V and J ends were trimmed by 1 base and 4 bases, with 10 bases remaining between them.

As for this clone: Given the absence of the conserved phenylalanine or tryptophan at the CDR3 end, a read error is likely. The chain carries TRBV12-5 and TRBJ1-5; no definite D call. Germline V gene lookup returns CDR1 LGHNT and CDR2 FRNRAP. This CDR3 has 15 residues. The germline V and J ends were trimmed by 5 bases and 6 bases, with 17 bases remaining between them. This CDR3 reads CASGALVPRGQPQHS. The DNA for the CDR3 is TGTGCTAGTGGTGCCCTAGTCCCAAGAGGTCAGCCCCAGCATTCT.

Concerning this clone: Other DNA sequences in the sample encode the same CDR3. This chain links TRBV5-4 with TRBJ2-5, with 8 bases identical to TRBD1. V shed 4 bases and J 2 bases; nucleotides not matched to a gene: 7. The CDR3 is 15 residues long. Germline V gene lookup returns CDR1 SGHNT and CDR2 YYREEE (reference sequence). CDR3: CASSRNGQGQETQYF. CDR3 nucleotide sequence: TGTGCCAGCAGCCGGAACGGACAGGGTCAAGAGACCCAGTACTTC.

J is TRBJ1-2 and V is TRBV19, with TRBD1 matching 7 bases. Per germline, CDR1 LNHDA and CDR2 SQIVND (reference sequence). V lost 10 bases and J lost 6; bases outside the gene matches: 17. This CDR3 is built from 15 residues. The CDR3 sequence: CATRTGASPADGYTF. The CDR3 DNA is TGTGCCACTAGGACAGGCGCCTCTCCCGCTGATGGCTACACCTTC.

The chain carries TRBV27 and TRBJ2-2; D possibly uses TRBD1 or TRBD2 (5 bases each). V was cut by 6 bases and J by 9 bases, with 17 bases left in between. The CDR3 runs 14 residues. CDR1 MNHEY and CDR2 SMNVEV come from the germline V gene (reference sequence). Here the CDR3 DNA reads TGTGCCAGCAGAAAGGGGAGAAATTTCCGGGAGCTGTTTTTT. Amino acid sequence: CASRKGRNFRELFF.

The chain employs TRBV19 and TRBJ2-4; possible D gene TRBD2, 5 bases. The V and J ends lost 6 bases and 1 base respectively, with 13 bases between them. This CDR3 spans 15 amino acids. Germline V lookup: CDR1 LNHDA, CDR2 SQIVND (reference sequence). The CDR3 DNA reads as TGTGCCAGTAGCCAACTGACTACGGCCAAAAACATTCAGTACTTC. As protein: CASSQLTTAKNIQYF.

CDR3 sequence (DNA): TGCGCCAGCAGCCAAGACCCACAGGGTGGAACTGAAGCTTTCTTT. Translation: CASSQDPQGGTEAFF. The chain links TRBV4-3 to TRBJ1-1; D is perhaps TRBD1 (6 bases). V lost 0 bases and J lost 5, with 13 bases in between. The CDR3 runs 15 residues. Germline CDR1 and CDR2: LGHNA and YSLEER.

The rearrangement links TRBV6-6 to TRBJ1-5; TRBD1 is a possible D gene (5 bases). Per the germline V gene, CDR1 is MNHNY and CDR2 is SVGAGI (reference sequence). Trimming took off 2 bases at V and 0 bases at J, with 8 bases between the two ends. This CDR3 is built from 15 residues. The CDR3 nucleotides are TGTGCCAGCAGTTACGACAGAAATAGCAATCAGCCCCAGCATTTT. This gives the protein CASSYDRNSNQPQHF.

The chain uses TRBV7-9 and TRBJ2-1; weak D call: TRBD1 (5 bases). Trimming removed 3 bases at V and 8 bases at J, with 8 bases between. Germline CDR1 SEHNR, CDR2 FQNEAQ (reference sequence). This CDR3 has 12 amino acids. The CDR3 nucleotides are TGTGCCAGCAGCTTTCAGGGCGATGAGCAGTTCTTC. The encoded protein is CASSFQGDEQFF.

The genes are TRBV14 and TRBJ1-1; unclear D gene. Trimming left V 5 bases short and J 7 bases short, with 29 bases between. The CDR3 totals 18 residues. Germline loops: CDR1 SGHDN, CDR2 FVKESK. In DNA, the CDR3 is TGTGCCAGCAGCTCGCTCTTGATAACTCGTCGCGGACGGCGTGAAGCTTTCTTT. Protein product: CASSSLLITRRGRREAFF. Complete variable domain (other parts from reference TRBV14 and TRBJ1-1): EAGVTQFPSHSVIEKGQTVTLRCDPISGHDNLYWYRRVMGKEIKFLLHFVKESKQDESGMPNNRFLAERTGGTYSTLKVQPAELEDSGVYFCASSSLLITRRGRREAFFGQGTRLTVV.